These 12 T cell receptor beta chains share one sample of origin, sequenced in a study of technical replicates of blood from a handful of donors. Profiling relied on immunoSEQ multiplex PCR, and the TCRdb table lists in-frame clones only, not all of them. The sample has under 85,000 clones, about 86% seen once. The source material was PBMCs. All receptors derive from a human donor in good health. Some clones in this sample may be carry-over from other donors' samples.

V usage is TRBV11-1 and J usage is TRBJ2-7, with TRBD1 matching over 9 bases. The germline V gene has CDR1 SGHAT and CDR2 FQDESV (reference sequence). Germline trimming cut 5 bases from V and 2 bases from J; bases unmatched to any gene: 4. This CDR3 has 14 residues. The CDR3 sequence is CASSPGQGAYEQYF. CDR3 sequence (DNA): TGTGCCAGCAGCCCGGGACAGGGAGCCTACGAGCAGTACTTC.

The rearrangement joins TRBV4-1 to TRBJ2-5, with D unclear. CDR1 MGHRA and CDR2 YSYEKL come from the germline V gene. The CDR3 contains 13 residues. Between the trimmed V and J ends, which lost 8 bases and 5 bases, there was a span of 15 bases. This CDR3 is CASAQTRAETQYF. As DNA, the CDR3 is TGCGCCAGCGCCCAGACTCGAGCGGAGACCCAGTACTTC.

The chain combines TRBV6-6 with TRBJ1-1; TRBD1 agrees at 7 bases. V lost 4 bases to trimming and J lost 10 bases; unmatched junction nucleotides: 6. This CDR3 has 12 residues. Germline V lookup: CDR1 MNHNY, CDR2 SVGAGI (reference sequence). The CDR3 spells CASSSADRRAFF. In nucleotides, the CDR3 is TGTGCCAGCAGTTCCGCGGACAGGCGAGCTTTCTTT.

This clone was seen only a few times. The CDR3 loop reads CASSQSISGVNNQPQHF. In DNA, the CDR3 is TGCGCCAGCAGTCAATCGATCTCCGGGGTCAACAATCAGCCCCAGCATTTT. The J gene is TRBJ1-5, the V gene TRBV23-1; no clear D gene. Being an ORF, TRBV23-1 has a function that is uncertain. V was pared by 0 bases and J by 3 bases, with 15 bases between. CDR3 length: 17 residues.

The chain joins TRBV2 to TRBJ2-5; weak D call: TRBD1 (6 bases). Germline V gene lookup returns CDR1 SNHLY and CDR2 FYNNEI. V was pared by 6 bases and J by 6 bases, with 20 bases between. This CDR3 is 15 amino acids long. DNA for the CDR3: TGTGCCAGCAGCTTGTTAGGAAACAGGGTACAGACCCAGTACTTC. It encodes CASSLLGNRVQTQYF.

V and J are TRBV6-6 and TRBJ2-7; D is possibly TRBD2 (5 bases). This CDR3 contains 15 residues. Per the germline V gene, CDR1 is MNHNY and CDR2 is SVGAGI (reference sequence). With 0 bases removed from V and 2 bases from J, the gap between germline ends came to 11 bases. CDR3 sequence reads: CASSYSADGTYEQYF. The CDR3 DNA follows: TGTGCCAGCAGTTACTCTGCAGACGGGACCTACGAGCAGTACTTC.

This clone was seen only a few times. The chain combines TRBV11-2 with TRBJ2-1, with D possibly matching TRBD1 (5 bases). V was cut by 5 bases and J by 1 base, with 18 bases left in between. The CDR3 covers 17 residues. Germline V gene lookup returns CDR1 SGHAT and CDR2 FQNNGV. The CDR3 region is CASSRTPGYFSYNEQFF. The CDR3, as DNA: TGTGCCAGCAGCAGGACACCGGGCTACTTTTCCTACAATGAGCAGTTCTTC.

The chain employs TRBV4-2 and TRBJ2-5, with a weak D call TRBD1 (5 bases). Trimming shortened V by 0 bases and J by 1 base, and 9 bases separated the two germline ends. The CDR3 loop spans 15 amino acids. Germline assignment: CDR1 LGHNA and CDR2 YNFKEQ. The CDR3 is CASSQDRQTQETQYF. The CDR3 nucleotides are TGTGCCAGCAGCCAAGATAGACAGACCCAAGAGACCCAGTACTTC.

This chain connects TRBV5-1 to TRBJ1-2; D unresolved. Germline CDR1 SGHRS, CDR2 YFSETQ. The V and J ends lost 4 bases and 5 bases respectively, with 27 bases between them. CDR3 size: 18 residues. The CDR3 DNA sequence: TGCGCCAGCAGCCACAATCCCCCAATTTCGGATTCGGGGTATGGCTACACCTTC. It is translated as CASSHNPPISDSGYGYTF.

The rearrangement links TRBV15 to TRBJ2-7, with TRBD1 as a possible D gene (5 bases). The length of the CDR3 is 15 residues. Germline lookup yields CDR1 LNHNV and CDR2 YYDKDF (reference sequence). V was cut by 0 bases and J by 6 bases, with 15 bases left in between. CDR3 nucleotide sequence: TGTGCCACCAGCAGAGATATTGACCGAAGGGGCGAGCAGTACTTC. Its translation is CATSRDIDRRGEQYF.

J is TRBJ2-1 and V is TRBV11-3; D ambiguous. This CDR3 is built from 14 residues. V gave up 5 bases and J gave up 9 bases, with 17 bases separating them. The germline CDR1 and CDR2 sequences are SGHNT and YENEEA. This CDR3 reads CASSTLGVPGEQFF. The CDR3 coding sequence is TGTGCCAGCAGCACCCTCGGAGTTCCCGGTGAGCAGTTCTTC.

This clone has just one count. This rearrangement joins TRBV11-2 to TRBJ2-1; the D gene is possibly TRBD1 (6 bases). CDR3 length equals 16 residues. Trimming stripped 5 bases from V and 2 bases from J, with 16 bases between. The germline gives CDR1 SGHAT, CDR2 FQNNGV. CDR3 loop: CASSPHFGTTYNEQFF. For the CDR3, the DNA is TGTGCCAGCAGCCCTCATTTCGGGACAACCTACAATGAGCAGTTCTTC.